This is a list of T cell receptor beta chains from one sample in a study of spatial heterogeneity in lung cancer. TCRdb fed the 5' RACE reads into MiXCR, producing one record per CDR3 protein. The data show about 45,000 distinct CDR3 sequences, around 11% seen once. Sequenced material: PBMCs, taken at surgery. Receptor source: a female donor with early-stage non-small cell lung cancer. Each CDR3 is given with its conserved first and last residue. Fields, in order: clone size, D gene, J gene, V gene, CDR3 DNA, CDR3 protein. D genes are given only for firm matches. Size is omitted from some rows. Given values are once, few, many or a class for expanded clones.

abundance: .; d_gene: .; j_gene: TRBJ2-7; v_gene: TRBV20-1; CDR3nt: TGCAGTGCAACAAACCGGGGAAGATCCTACGAGCAGTACTTC; CDR3aa: CSATNRGRSYEQYF
abundance: .; d_gene: TRBD1; j_gene: TRBJ2-7; v_gene: TRBV6-1; CDR3nt: TGTGCCAGCAGTCAGGACAGGGGGCTCTACGAGCAGTACTTC; CDR3aa: CASSQDRGLYEQYF
abundance: .; d_gene: TRBD1; j_gene: TRBJ1-1; v_gene: TRBV12-3/TRBV12-4; CDR3nt: TGTGCCAGCAAGAGACAGGGTGGGAACACTGAAGCTTTCTTT; CDR3aa: CASKRQGGNTEAFF
abundance: .; d_gene: .; j_gene: TRBJ1-5; v_gene: TRBV7-2; CDR3nt: TGTGCCAGCAGCTTAGCTATAGGCGGTCAGCCCCAGCATTTT; CDR3aa: CASSLAIGGQPQHF
abundance: few; d_gene: TRBD2; j_gene: TRBJ2-5; v_gene: TRBV29-1; CDR3nt: TGCAGCGTTGAGGGGTTGCGGGGGGCGACCCAAGAGACCCAGTACTTC; CDR3aa: CSVEGLRGATQETQYF
abundance: many; d_gene: .; j_gene: TRBJ1-1; v_gene: TRBV20-1; CDR3nt: TGCAGTGCTAGCGGGGCAGGGTACTCGGACACTGAAGCTTTCTTT; CDR3aa: CSASGAGYSDTEAFF
abundance: .; d_gene: TRBD1; j_gene: TRBJ2-7; v_gene: TRBV7-9; CDR3nt: TGTGCCAGCAGCCATCACGAGACAGGGGACTACGAGCAGTACTTC; CDR3aa: CASSHHETGDYEQYF
abundance: .; d_gene: TRBD2; j_gene: TRBJ2-1; v_gene: TRBV6-2/TRBV6-3; CDR3nt: TGTGCCAGCAGTTACGCGGGGGGCCCCACCGATGAGCAGTTCTTC; CDR3aa: CASSYAGGPTDEQFF
abundance: .; d_gene: TRBD1; j_gene: TRBJ1-3; v_gene: TRBV27; CDR3nt: TGTGCCAGCAGCCCCACAGGGGATCTTGGAAACACCATATATTTT; CDR3aa: CASSPTGDLGNTIYF
abundance: .; d_gene: .; j_gene: TRBJ1-4; v_gene: TRBV12-3/TRBV12-4; CDR3nt: TGTGCCAGCAGTGACGACGGGCGAAAACTGTTTTTT; CDR3aa: CASSDDGRKLFF
abundance: few; d_gene: .; j_gene: TRBJ2-4; v_gene: TRBV28; CDR3nt: TGTGCCAGCAGTTTTTTAATAACTAGCGCCAAAAACATTCAGTACTTC; CDR3aa: CASSFLITSAKNIQYF
abundance: many; d_gene: TRBD2; j_gene: TRBJ2-3; v_gene: TRBV7-9; CDR3nt: TGTGCCAGCAGCCCAAGACTAGCGGTGATGATTACAGATACGCAGTATTTT; CDR3aa: CASSPRLAVMITDTQYF
abundance: few; d_gene: .; j_gene: TRBJ2-1; v_gene: TRBV27; CDR3nt: TGTGCCAGCAGTTCACCGGGACTGGGGGGATACAATGAGCAGTTCTTC; CDR3aa: CASSSPGLGGYNEQFF
abundance: many; d_gene: .; j_gene: TRBJ2-3; v_gene: TRBV24-1; CDR3nt: TGTGCCACCAGTGTTGGTGCTGGCACAGATACGCAGTATTTT; CDR3aa: CATSVGAGTDTQYF
abundance: .; d_gene: .; j_gene: TRBJ2-2; v_gene: TRBV6-1; CDR3nt: TGTGCCAGCAGTGGGAAGACAGATCCGACCGGGGAGCTGTTTTTT; CDR3aa: CASSGKTDPTGELFF
abundance: .; d_gene: TRBD2; j_gene: TRBJ2-2; v_gene: TRBV20-1; CDR3nt: TGCAGTGCTAGAGATTTCGGCCTAGCGGGCACCGGGGAGCTGTTTTTT; CDR3aa: CSARDFGLAGTGELFF
abundance: .; d_gene: .; j_gene: TRBJ2-5; v_gene: TRBV5-1; CDR3nt: TGCGCCAGCAAAGAACAGGGCTTAGAGACCCAGTACTTC; CDR3aa: CASKEQGLETQYF
abundance: few; d_gene: .; j_gene: TRBJ1-1; v_gene: TRBV3-1; CDR3nt: TGTGCCAGCAGCCCGGGGGGCATGAACACTGAAGCTTTCTTT; CDR3aa: CASSPGGMNTEAFF
abundance: large; d_gene: .; j_gene: TRBJ1-1; v_gene: TRBV6-6; CDR3nt: TGTGCCAGCAGTTACTCGAACTCGGGGAACACTGAAGCTTTCTTT; CDR3aa: CASSYSNSGNTEAFF
abundance: .; d_gene: TRBD2; j_gene: TRBJ2-3; v_gene: TRBV10-3; CDR3nt: TGTGCCATCAGTGAGTCATCTAGCGGATACACAGATACGCAGTATTTT; CDR3aa: CAISESSSGYTDTQYF
abundance: .; d_gene: TRBD1; j_gene: TRBJ2-2; v_gene: TRBV7-2; CDR3nt: TGTGCCAGCAGCAGGTGGGACAGGGGACGCGGGGAGCTGTTTTTT; CDR3aa: CASSRWDRGRGELFF
abundance: .; d_gene: .; j_gene: TRBJ2-7; v_gene: TRBV14; CDR3nt: TGTGCCAGCAGCCAAGTCCAGGGGAGCGAGCAGTACTTC; CDR3aa: CASSQVQGSEQYF
abundance: many; d_gene: .; j_gene: TRBJ1-2; v_gene: TRBV4-3; CDR3nt: TGCGCCAGCAGCCAAGATGTCAGGGGCCACTATGGCTACACCTTC; CDR3aa: CASSQDVRGHYGYTF
abundance: few; d_gene: .; j_gene: TRBJ2-1; v_gene: TRBV12-3/TRBV12-4; CDR3nt: TGTGCCAGCAGTGGGACTAGGGGGCCCATCTACAATGAGCAGTTCTTC; CDR3aa: CASSGTRGPIYNEQFF
abundance: .; d_gene: .; j_gene: TRBJ1-2; v_gene: TRBV6-6; CDR3nt: TGTGCCAGCAGCAGCGGCGGGGACATAGGCGGCTACACCTTC; CDR3aa: CASSSGGDIGGYTF
abundance: few; d_gene: .; j_gene: TRBJ1-2; v_gene: TRBV27; CDR3nt: TGTGCCAGCAGTTTATCGGAGAACTATGGCTACACCTTC; CDR3aa: CASSLSENYGYTF
abundance: .; d_gene: .; j_gene: TRBJ2-5; v_gene: TRBV18; CDR3nt: TGTGCCAGCTCACGCCGGGACGCCGAAGAGACCCAGTACTTC; CDR3aa: CASSRRDAEETQYF
abundance: .; d_gene: .; j_gene: TRBJ2-5; v_gene: TRBV2; CDR3nt: TGTGCCAGCGGGGCCGGGAAGGAATCCCAAGAGACCCAGTACTTC; CDR3aa: CASGAGKESQETQYF
abundance: many; d_gene: TRBD1; j_gene: TRBJ1-1; v_gene: TRBV11-2; CDR3nt: TGTGCCAGCAGCTTACATGGGACAGGGGATACTGAAGCTTTCTTT; CDR3aa: CASSLHGTGDTEAFF
abundance: few; d_gene: TRBD1; j_gene: TRBJ1-1; v_gene: TRBV2; CDR3nt: TGTGCCAGCAGTGCCGATGGCAGGGGGCATGAGAACACTGAAGCTTTCTTT; CDR3aa: CASSADGRGHENTEAFF